Below, 15 T cell receptor beta chains from the same sample are listed, as sequenced in a study of T cell changes during pregnancy in multiple sclerosis. Method: immunoSEQ multiplex PCR; TCRdb's copy keeps in-frame clones and lacks some. The sample records 65,000 to 80,000 clones, 90% to 95% being singletons. The source was peripheral blood, collected in the first trimester of pregnancy. The receptors originated from a female donor with multiple sclerosis, enrolled in a pregnancy study.

V usage is TRBV18 and J usage is TRBJ2-7; tentatively, D is TRBD2 (6 bases). In germline, CDR1 is KGHSH, CDR2 LQKENI. V was clipped by 3 bases and J by 3 bases, with 15 bases between them. CDR3 length: 15 amino acids. CDR3: CASSPSGTPNYEQYF. The CDR3 DNA sequence: TGTGCCAGCTCACCCTCCGGGACTCCCAACTACGAGCAGTACTTC.

This clone has only one observation. The rearrangement links TRBV4-1 to TRBJ2-7; TRBD2 matches at 13 bases. The CDR3 length is 16 residues. The junction had 5 bases not matched to a gene; V was cut back by 3 bases and J by 3 bases. Germline V CDR1 and CDR2: MGHRA, YSYEKL. CDR3 amino acids: CASSHSGLAGIYEQYF. The CDR3 DNA reads TGCGCCAGCAGCCACTCGGGACTAGCGGGGATCTACGAGCAGTACTTC.

This chain connects TRBV7-9 to TRBJ2-7; perhaps TRBD1 as D (6 bases). CDR3 size: 13 residues. Trimming shortened V by 8 bases and J by 7 bases, and 18 bases separated the two germline ends. Per the germline V gene, CDR1 is SEHNR and CDR2 is FQNEAQ (reference sequence). CDR3 sequence reads: CASRAEGGTEQYF. CDR3 DNA: TGTGCCAGCCGAGCCGAAGGGGGAACTGAGCAGTACTTC. The whole variable domain, filled in from reference TRBV7-9 and TRBJ2-7, reads DTGVSQNPRHKITKRGQNVTFRCDPISEHNRLYWYRQTLGQGPEFLTYFQNEAQLEKSRLLSDRFSAERPKGSFSTLEIQRTEQGDSAMYLCASRAEGGTEQYFGPGTRLTVT.

The chain is built from TRBV19 and TRBJ1-5; 8 bases agree with TRBD1. Per the germline V gene, CDR1 is LNHDA and CDR2 is SQIVND (reference sequence). This CDR3 region has 14 residues. Germline trimming cut 4 bases from V and 5 bases from J; bases unmatched to any gene: 4. This chain's CDR3 is CASSSQGAYQPQHF. CDR3 sequence (DNA): TGTGCCAGTAGTAGTCAGGGGGCTTATCAGCCCCAGCATTTT.

The chain couples TRBV19 to TRBJ1-5, with TRBD1 identical over 7 bases. The V gene's germline CDR1 is LNHDA and CDR2 SQIVND (reference sequence). The CDR3 totals 12 residues. The CDR3 region has the DNA TGTGCACTCCAGGGGGGCAATCAGCCCCAGCATTTT. It is translated as CALQGGNQPQHF. The complete variable domain, with remaining parts taken from reference TRBV19 and TRBJ1-5, reads DGGITQSPKYLFRKEGQNVTLSCEQNLNHDAMYWYRQDPGQGLRLIYYSQIVNDFQKGDIAEGYSVSREKKESFPLTVTSAQKNPTAFYLCALQGGNQPQHFGDGTRLSIL.

The rearrangement joins TRBV15 to TRBJ2-1; D remains unclear. V was cut by 3 bases and J by 9 bases, with 9 bases left in between. This CDR3 has 12 amino acids. Germline CDR1 LNHNV, CDR2 YYDKDF (reference sequence). CDR3 sequence reads: CATSRSGPEQFF. The DNA of the CDR3 is TGTGCCACCAGCAGGAGTGGTCCTGAGCAGTTCTTC.

The chain links TRBV19 to TRBJ1-4, with 7 bases identical to TRBD1. This CDR3 has 14 residues. Germline values: CDR1 LNHDA, CDR2 SQIVND (reference sequence). The V and J ends lost 5 bases and 4 bases, in that order; junction bases with no gene match: 4. This chain's CDR3 is CASSADRYNEKLFF. CDR3 nucleotide sequence: TGTGCCAGTAGTGCGGACAGGTATAATGAAAAACTGTTTTTT.

The chain carries TRBV7-6 and TRBJ2-7; D perhaps matches TRBD1 (5 bases). Germline lookup yields CDR1 SGHVS and CDR2 FNYEAQ. Trimming removed 5 bases at V and 1 base at J, with 18 bases between. The CDR3 is made up of 16 amino acids. CDR3 amino acids: CASSPVPKGRSYEQYF. The CDR3 nucleotides read TGTGCCAGCAGCCCTGTTCCGAAGGGGCGGTCCTACGAGCAGTACTTC.

The V and J genes are TRBV5-8 and TRBJ2-6; tentative D call: TRBD2 (5 bases). The V gene lost 4 bases and the J gene lost 0 bases, with 8 bases spanning the gap. Germline CDR1 SGHTS, CDR2 YDEGEE. The CDR3 extends over 15 amino acids. This CDR3 reads CASSLGSSGANVLTF. Here the CDR3 DNA reads TGTGCCAGCAGCCTGGGGAGCTCTGGGGCCAACGTCCTGACTTTC.

This chain connects TRBV19 to TRBJ1-2; D call uncertain. Germline-derived CDR1 and CDR2 are LNHDA and SQIVND (reference sequence). V was pared by 5 bases and J by 5 bases, with 9 bases between. This CDR3 region has 12 residues. CDR3 sequence (DNA): TGTGCCAGTAGTTGGCGGCGGTATGGCTACACCTTC. As protein: CASSWRRYGYTF. Complete variable domain (other parts from reference TRBV19 and TRBJ1-2): DGGITQSPKYLFRKEGQNVTLSCEQNLNHDAMYWYRQDPGQGLRLIYYSQIVNDFQKGDIAEGYSVSREKKESFPLTVTSAQKNPTAFYLCASSWRRYGYTFGSGTRLTVV.

CDR3 in amino acids: CASSVIPGQPQHF. CDR3 DNA: TGTGCCAGCAGCGTTATTCCAGGCCAGCCCCAGCATTTT. J is TRBJ1-5 and V is TRBV2; D not resolved. Trimming took off 6 bases at V and 7 bases at J, with 13 bases between the two ends. The CDR3 totals 13 residues. Germline lookup yields CDR1 SNHLY and CDR2 FYNNEI.

The chain has TRBV19 and TRBJ2-1, with TRBD2 identical over 11 bases. Per germline, CDR1 LNHDA and CDR2 SQIVND (reference sequence). CDR3 length: 12 amino acids. Trimming at V came to 4 bases and at J to 12 bases, leaving 2 bases not matched to a gene. In nucleotides, the CDR3 is TGTGCCAGTAGTACAACTAGCGGGAGGCAGTTCTTC. Protein product: CASSTTSGRQFF. The full variable domain, with the rest looked up from reference TRBV19 and TRBJ2-1, is DGGITQSPKYLFRKEGQNVTLSCEQNLNHDAMYWYRQDPGQGLRLIYYSQIVNDFQKGDIAEGYSVSREKKESFPLTVTSAQKNPTAFYLCASSTTSGRQFFGPGTRLTVL.

The genes are TRBV7-6 and TRBJ2-7; the D is unclear. Germline assignment: CDR1 SGHVS and CDR2 FNYEAQ. V lost 3 bases, J lost 5 bases, and 8 bases lay in between. This CDR3 region has 12 residues. DNA for the CDR3: TGTGCCAGCAGCTTGTCGGAGAACGAGCAGTACTTC. This codes for CASSLSENEQYF.

This chain uses TRBV5-5 with TRBJ2-2; D unclear. CDR1 is SGHKS, CDR2 YYEKEE, per germline (reference sequence). Trimming stripped 0 bases from V and 5 bases from J, with 14 bases between. This CDR3 is 16 amino acids long. CDR3 region: CASSLVLKLSTGELFF. The CDR3 DNA is TGTGCCAGCAGCTTGGTTTTGAAATTGAGTACCGGGGAGCTGTTTTTT.

There are a few counts of this clone. This chain joins TRBV27 and TRBJ2-1, with TRBD2 identical over 8 bases. The CDR3 loop spans 14 amino acids. Germline values: CDR1 MNHEY, CDR2 SMNVEV (reference sequence). V was clipped by 2 bases and J by 6 bases; unmatched bases: 3. CDR3 residues: CASSLRRGGNEQFF. Here the CDR3 DNA reads TGTGCCAGCAGTTTACGACGGGGGGGCAATGAGCAGTTCTTC.